The 20 T cell receptor beta chains listed next were all sequenced from one sample in a study of CD8 T cells in ankylosing spondylitis. Via MiXCR, TCRdb re-called the 5' RACE reads, giving one row per CDR3 protein. The data contain roughly 160,000 distinct CDR3 sequences, roughly 12% of them seen just once; the ten biggest clones take up about 29%. Material for sequencing was blood, either unsorted or a sorted T cell fraction (not recorded which). All receptors derive from a male donor with ankylosing spondylitis or in good health (not recorded which).

The gene calls are TRBV5-6 and TRBJ1-4; perhaps TRBD1 as D (6 bases). Germline V gene data show CDR1 as SGHDT and CDR2 as YYEEEE. V was clipped by 4 bases and J by 6 bases, with 16 bases between them. The CDR3 extends over 15 amino acids. The CDR3 sequence is CASSQTTGMDEKLFF. The CDR3 bases are TGTGCCAGCAGCCAGACTACAGGGATGGATGAAAAACTGTTTTTT.

This clonotype was observed many times. The chain couples TRBV19 to TRBJ1-4; D ambiguous. The CDR3 runs to 15 residues. Trimming took off 3 bases at V and 4 bases at J, with 12 bases between the two ends. The germline V gene has CDR1 LNHDA and CDR2 SQIVND (reference sequence). Written as DNA, the CDR3 is TGTGCCAGTAGTATTAGGACGGCCGGTAATGAAAAACTGTTTTTT. Translating it yields CASSIRTAGNEKLFF.

In this sample, this clonotype turned up many times. This chain joins TRBV5-8 and TRBJ2-3, with 9 bases that match TRBD2. Germline values: CDR1 SGHTS, CDR2 YDEGEE. The CDR3 runs to 15 residues. J gave up 3 bases and V 5 bases, and 7 bases lay outside the gene matches. The CDR3 coding sequence is TGTGCCAGCAGTTTCCCGGGACTAGCTACAGATACGCAGTATTTT. This sequence encodes CASSFPGLATDTQYF.

Many counts were recorded for this clonotype. The chain is built from TRBV9 and TRBJ2-3; TRBD2 aligns across 12 bases. The germline CDR1 and CDR2 sequences are SGDLS and YYNGEE. V was pared by 4 bases and J by 4 bases, with 4 bases of the junction left unmatched. This CDR3 has 15 amino acids. The CDR3 is CASSKTSGGADTQYF. The CDR3 region has the DNA TGTGCCAGCAGCAAGACTAGCGGGGGTGCAGATACGCAGTATTTT. The whole variable domain, remainder taken from reference TRBV9 and TRBJ2-3, is DSGVTQTPKHLITATGQRVTLRCSPRSGDLSVYWYQQSLDQGLQFLIQYYNGEERAKGNILERFSAQQFPDLHSELNLSSLELGDSALYFCASSKTSGGADTQYFGPGTRLTVL.

This chain links TRBV29-1 with TRBJ1-2; 7 nucleotides match TRBD1. In germline, CDR1 is SQVTM, CDR2 ANQGSEA. Trimming removed 2 bases from V and 4 bases from J; junction bases left unmatched: 4. The CDR3 covers 13 residues. The CDR3 DNA reads as TGCAGCGTTGAAATGACAGGGACCTATGGCTACACCTTC. Protein product: CSVEMTGTYGYTF.

This clonotype has at least ten counts. The chain is built from TRBV9 and TRBJ2-2; D is perhaps TRBD2 (6 bases). The CDR3 has 16 amino acids. Trimming left V 4 bases short and J 0 bases short, with 13 bases between. CDR1 is SGDLS and CDR2 is YYNGEE in the germline V gene. The CDR3 region is CASSSPGTANTGELFF. CDR3 nucleotides: TGTGCCAGCAGCAGCCCCGGGACTGCGAACACCGGGGAGCTGTTTTTT.

This chain connects TRBV6-2 or TRBV6-3 to TRBJ2-2; possible D gene TRBD1, 6 bases. Trimming left V 7 bases short and J 5 bases short, with 17 bases between. CDR3 size: 15 residues. Germline CDR1 reads MNHEY; CDR2 reads SVGEGT. CDR3 bases: TGTGCCAGCATCCCGATAGGGGGAGTGACCGGGGAGCTGTTTTTT. The encoded protein is CASIPIGGVTGELFF.

Only a few counts were recorded for this clonotype. This chain joins TRBV6-1 and TRBJ1-2; D is unresolved. Per the germline V gene, CDR1 is MNHNS and CDR2 is SASEGT. The V end lost 0 bases, the J end lost 8 bases, and 4 bases lay between the germline ends. This CDR3 has 11 amino acids. The CDR3 spells CASSEAGGYTF. The CDR3 nucleotides are TGTGCCAGCAGTGAAGCGGGGGGCTACACCTTC.

This clonotype was counted a few times. The V call is TRBV11-2, the J call TRBJ2-6; TRBD2 might be the D (6 bases). Germline lookup yields CDR1 SGHAT and CDR2 FQNNGV. V lost 5 bases and J lost 3, with 17 bases in between. This CDR3 is built from 17 residues. CDR3 sequence (DNA): TGTGCCAGCAGCCCGGGACTTGAGGTGTTTGGGGCCAACGTCCTGACTTTC. This translates into CASSPGLEVFGANVLTF.

This clonotype was seen only a few times. The V call is TRBV27, the J call TRBJ2-2; D is undetermined. Trimming pared 0 bases from V and 1 base from J, leaving 6 bases between. CDR1 and CDR2 from the germline V gene are MNHEY and SMNVEV (reference sequence). This CDR3 spans 15 amino acids. This CDR3 is CASSLSIGNTGELFF. CDR3 DNA: TGTGCCAGCAGTTTATCGATTGGGAACACCGGGGAGCTGTTTTTT.

The rearrangement joins TRBV7-2 to TRBJ2-5; D is ambiguous. Germline CDR1 reads SGHTA; CDR2 reads FQGNSA. V was clipped by 2 bases and J by 4 bases, with 14 bases between them. The CDR3 length is 15 residues. The CDR3 region is CASSLTTSTVETQYF. Written as DNA, the CDR3 is TGTGCCAGCAGCTTAACCACTTCGACGGTAGAGACCCAGTACTTC. The whole variable domain, remainder taken from reference TRBV7-2 and TRBJ2-5, is GAGVSQSPSNKVTEKGKDVELRCDPISGHTALYWYRQSLGQGLEFLIYFQGNSAPDKSGLPSDRFSAERTGGSVSTLTIQRTQQEDSAVYLCASSLTTSTVETQYFGPGTRLLVL.

The chain combines TRBV19 with TRBJ2-1, with 8 nucleotides matching TRBD2. V lost 5 bases and J lost 9; bases outside the gene matches: 12. CDR3 length equals 15 residues. Germline CDR1 and CDR2: LNHDA and SQIVND (reference sequence). For the CDR3, the DNA is TGTGCCAGTAGTGCCCAAGCGGGAGTGAGCGGTGAGCAGTTCTTC. Translation gives CASSAQAGVSGEQFF.

This clonotype was detected only a few times. The rearrangement uses TRBV5-1 and TRBJ2-1; the D gene is possibly TRBD2 (5 bases). CDR1 is SGHRS and CDR2 is YFSETQ in the germline V gene. This CDR3 region has 16 residues. The V and J ends lost 0 bases and 4 bases respectively, with 14 bases between them. The CDR3 sequence: CASSLDGNPYYNEQFF. The CDR3 DNA reads as TGCGCCAGCAGCTTGGACGGGAACCCTTATTACAATGAGCAGTTCTTC.

The table lists this clonotype with many counts. The J gene is TRBJ2-3, the V gene TRBV12-3 or TRBV12-4; 9 nucleotides line up with TRBD1. This CDR3 contains 16 residues. Trimming cost V 10 bases and J 2 bases; bases outside gene matches: 13. The CDR3 loop is CAITRTGGTSTDTQYF. CDR3 DNA sequence: TGTGCCATCACTCGCACAGGGGGCACGTCCACAGATACGCAGTATTTT.

This clonotype was seen ten or more times. Here the CDR3 reads CASSTGTGVGGYTF. For the CDR3, the DNA is TGTGCCAGCAGTACCGGGACAGGGGTCGGCGGCTACACCTTC. The V and J genes are TRBV2 and TRBJ1-2, with TRBD1 matching 10 bases. The CDR3 is 14 amino acids. Germline assignment: CDR1 SNHLY and CDR2 FYNNEI. With 5 bases clipped from V and 8 bases from J, the junction kept 8 bases outside the gene matches.

There are many counts of this clonotype. The V call is TRBV7-9, the J call TRBJ2-7; 7 positions agree with TRBD1. This CDR3 contains 15 residues. J lost 3 bases, V lost 5 bases, and 10 bases had no gene match. CDR1 is SEHNR, CDR2 FQNEAQ, per germline (reference sequence). The CDR3, as DNA: TGTGCCAGCAGCCGAACAGGGGCTCCCCACTACGAGCAGTACTTC. Protein product: CASSRTGAPHYEQYF.

This clonotype was observed a single time. Since a much larger clone is just one base distant, this may be a read error. The V call is TRBV5-1, the J call TRBJ2-2; D not certain. The ends were cut back, 5 bases at V and 2 bases at J, with 16 bases in the middle. CDR3 length: 16 amino acids. CDR1 is SGHRS and CDR2 is YFSETQ in the germline V gene. The chain's CDR3 is CASRSAAVPNTGELFF. The CDR3 DNA is TGCGCCAGCAGATCGGCAGCCGTTCCTAACACCGGGGAGCTGTTTTTT.

The sample holds many counts of this clonotype. The chain links TRBV10-3 to TRBJ2-7; 11 bases fit TRBD2. The CDR3 length is 14 residues. Germline V CDR1 and CDR2: ENHRY, SYGVKD. V was clipped by 3 bases and J by 8 bases; unmatched bases: 6. CDR3 residues: CAISDGLAGLKQYF. The DNA for the CDR3 is TGTGCCATCAGTGATGGACTAGCGGGTTTAAAGCAGTACTTC.

Ten or more counts support this clonotype. The gene calls are TRBV2 and TRBJ2-1; no reliable D call. Germline V lookup: CDR1 SNHLY, CDR2 FYNNEI. The CDR3 has 11 amino acids. V lost 4 bases and J 9 bases, leaving 7 bases between the germline ends. The CDR3 nucleotides are TGTGCCAGCAGTGTCCACATTGAGCAGTTCTTC. It translates to CASSVHIEQFF.

This clonotype occurred many times. The chain links TRBV29-1 to TRBJ1-5; D not certain. The V and J ends lost 4 bases and 3 bases respectively, with 7 bases between them. The CDR3 covers 12 residues. Germline V lookup: CDR1 SQVTM, CDR2 ANQGSEA. The CDR3 is CSVGGNNQPQHF. In DNA, the CDR3 is TGCAGCGTTGGCGGGAACAATCAGCCCCAGCATTTT.